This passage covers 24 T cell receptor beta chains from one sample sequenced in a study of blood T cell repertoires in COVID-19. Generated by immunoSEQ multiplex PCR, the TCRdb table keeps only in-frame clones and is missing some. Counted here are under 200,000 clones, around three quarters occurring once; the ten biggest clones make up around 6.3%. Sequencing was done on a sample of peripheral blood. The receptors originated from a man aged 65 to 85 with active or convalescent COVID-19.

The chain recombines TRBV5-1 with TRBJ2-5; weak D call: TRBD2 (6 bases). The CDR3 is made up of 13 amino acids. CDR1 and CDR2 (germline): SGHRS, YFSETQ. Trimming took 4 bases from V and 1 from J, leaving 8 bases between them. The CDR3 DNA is TGCGCCAGCAGCGGAGCGGGCCAAGAGACCCAGTACTTC. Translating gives CASSGAGQETQYF.

The CDR3: CASSVELPGQGYNEQFF. CDR3 nucleotides: TGCGCCAGCAGCGTGGAATTACCGGGACAGGGATACAATGAGCAGTTCTTC. The chain recombines TRBV5-1 with TRBJ2-1, with TRBD1 identical over 9 bases. The germline V gene has CDR1 SGHRS and CDR2 YFSETQ. Trimming took 4 bases from V and 4 from J; bases not matched to a gene: 12. This CDR3 is built from 17 residues.

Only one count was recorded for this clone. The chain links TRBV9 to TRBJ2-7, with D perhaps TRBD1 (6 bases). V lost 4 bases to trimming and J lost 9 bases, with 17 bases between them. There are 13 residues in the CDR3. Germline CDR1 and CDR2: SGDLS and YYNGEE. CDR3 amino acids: CASSPGTSLVQYF. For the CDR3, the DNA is TGTGCCAGCAGCCCCGGGACAAGCTTAGTGCAGTACTTC.

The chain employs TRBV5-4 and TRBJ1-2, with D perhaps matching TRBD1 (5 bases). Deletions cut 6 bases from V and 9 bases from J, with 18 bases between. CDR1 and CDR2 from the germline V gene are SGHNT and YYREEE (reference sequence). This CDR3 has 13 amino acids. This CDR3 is CASTAQGSVSYTF. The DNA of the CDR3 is TGTGCCAGCACCGCGCAGGGCTCTGTGAGCTACACCTTC.

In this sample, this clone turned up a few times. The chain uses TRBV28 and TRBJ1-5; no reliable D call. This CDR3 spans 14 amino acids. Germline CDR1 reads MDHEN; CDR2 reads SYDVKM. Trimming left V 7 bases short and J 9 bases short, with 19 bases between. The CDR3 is CASTLEVGSRPQHF. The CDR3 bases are TGTGCCAGCACCCTGGAGGTAGGATCGCGGCCCCAGCATTTT.

CDR3 nucleotides: TGTGCCAGTAGTGGGCAATCTACAGGGACGAGCAATCAGCCCCAGCATTTT. This gives the protein CASSGQSTGTSNQPQHF. This chain joins TRBV19 and TRBJ1-5; possibly TRBD1 for D (6 bases). Germline CDR1 reads LNHDA; CDR2 reads SQIVND (reference sequence). The V and J ends lost 5 bases and 1 base respectively, with 18 bases between them. The CDR3 runs to 17 residues.

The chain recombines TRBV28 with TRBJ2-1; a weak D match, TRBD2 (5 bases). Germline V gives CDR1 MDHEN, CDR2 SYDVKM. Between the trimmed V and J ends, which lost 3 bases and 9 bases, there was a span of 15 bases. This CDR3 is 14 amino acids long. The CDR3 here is CASSFPRGFGEQFF. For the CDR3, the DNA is TGTGCCAGCAGTTTCCCTCGGGGTTTCGGTGAGCAGTTCTTC.

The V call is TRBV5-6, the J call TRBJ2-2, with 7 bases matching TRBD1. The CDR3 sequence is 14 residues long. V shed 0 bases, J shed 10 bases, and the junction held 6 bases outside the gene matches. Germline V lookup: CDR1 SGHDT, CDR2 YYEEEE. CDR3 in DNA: TGTGCCAGCAGCTTGGTGACAGGGTCCCAGGAGCTGTTTTTT. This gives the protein CASSLVTGSQELFF.

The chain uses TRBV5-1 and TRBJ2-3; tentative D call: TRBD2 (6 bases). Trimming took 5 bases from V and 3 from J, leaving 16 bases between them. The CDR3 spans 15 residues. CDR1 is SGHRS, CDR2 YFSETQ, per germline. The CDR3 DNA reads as TGCGCCAGCAGGGGAGGATTGAGCGGGACAGATACGCAGTATTTT. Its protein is CASRGGLSGTDTQYF.

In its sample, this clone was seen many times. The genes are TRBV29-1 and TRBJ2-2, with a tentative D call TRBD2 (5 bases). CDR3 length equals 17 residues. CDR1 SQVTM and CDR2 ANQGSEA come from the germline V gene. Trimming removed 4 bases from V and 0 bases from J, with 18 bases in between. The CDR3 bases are TGCAGCGTTGCCGGACTGGGGTCGTTCGCGAACACCGGGGAGCTGTTTTTT. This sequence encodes CSVAGLGSFANTGELFF.

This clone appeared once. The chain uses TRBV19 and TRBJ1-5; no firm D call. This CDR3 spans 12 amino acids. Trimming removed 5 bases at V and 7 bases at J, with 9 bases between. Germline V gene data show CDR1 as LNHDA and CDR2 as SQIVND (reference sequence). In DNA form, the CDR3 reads TGTGCCAGTAGTGTAAGCAGGCAGCCCCAGCATTTT. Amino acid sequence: CASSVSRQPQHF.

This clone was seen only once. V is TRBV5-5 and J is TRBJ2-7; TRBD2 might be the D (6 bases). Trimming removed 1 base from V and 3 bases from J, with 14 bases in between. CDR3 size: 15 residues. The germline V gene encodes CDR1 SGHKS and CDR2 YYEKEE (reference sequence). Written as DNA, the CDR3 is TGTGCCAGCAGCTTGTTATCGGGAGATTTCTACGAGCAGTACTTC. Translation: CASSLLSGDFYEQYF. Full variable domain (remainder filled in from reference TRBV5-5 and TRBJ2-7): DAGVTQSPTHLIKTRGQQVTLRCSPISGHKSVSWYQQVLGQGPQFIFQYYEKEERGRGNFPDRFSARQFPNYSSELNVNALLLGDSALYLCASSLLSGDFYEQYFGPGTRLTVT.

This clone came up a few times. As DNA, the CDR3 is TGTGCCAGCAGAATAGCGGGGGGGATCAATGAGCAGTTCTTC. Its translation: CASRIAGGINEQFF. The rearrangement uses TRBV5-8 and TRBJ2-1, with 11 bases identical to TRBD2. Germline loops: CDR1 SGHTS, CDR2 YDEGEE. Trimming took 5 bases from V and 6 from J; bases not matched to a gene: 4. This CDR3 region has 14 residues.

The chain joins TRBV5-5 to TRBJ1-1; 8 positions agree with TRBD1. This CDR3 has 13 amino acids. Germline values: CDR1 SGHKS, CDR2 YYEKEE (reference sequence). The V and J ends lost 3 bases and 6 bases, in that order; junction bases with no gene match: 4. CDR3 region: CASSSTGGSEAFF. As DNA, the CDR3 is TGTGCCAGCAGCTCCACAGGGGGGTCTGAAGCTTTCTTT.

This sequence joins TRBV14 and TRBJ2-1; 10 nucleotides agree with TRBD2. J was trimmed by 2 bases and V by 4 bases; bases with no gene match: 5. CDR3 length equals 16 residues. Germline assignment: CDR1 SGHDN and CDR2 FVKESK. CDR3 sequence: CASSLLAGSPYNEQFF. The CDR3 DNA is TGTGCCAGCAGCCTACTAGCGGGAAGTCCCTACAATGAGCAGTTCTTC.

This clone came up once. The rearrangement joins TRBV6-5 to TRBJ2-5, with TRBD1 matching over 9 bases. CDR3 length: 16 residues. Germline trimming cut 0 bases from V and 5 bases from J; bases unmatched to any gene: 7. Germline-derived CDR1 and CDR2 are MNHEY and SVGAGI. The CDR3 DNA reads TGTGCCAGCAGTTACTCGGGACAGGGCCACTTGGAGACCCAGTACTTC. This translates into CASSYSGQGHLETQYF.

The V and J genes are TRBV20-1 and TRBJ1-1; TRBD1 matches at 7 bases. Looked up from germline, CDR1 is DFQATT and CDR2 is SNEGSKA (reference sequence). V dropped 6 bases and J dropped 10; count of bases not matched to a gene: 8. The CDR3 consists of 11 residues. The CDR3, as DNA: TGCAGTGCCAACAGGGGTGGAATAGCTTTCTTT. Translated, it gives CSANRGGIAFF.

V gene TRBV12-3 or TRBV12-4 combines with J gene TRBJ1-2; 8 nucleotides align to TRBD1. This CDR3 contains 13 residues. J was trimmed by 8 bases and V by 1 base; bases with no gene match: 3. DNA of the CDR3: TGTGCCAGCAGTTTAGGGACAGGGCGAGGCTACACCTTC. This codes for CASSLGTGRGYTF.

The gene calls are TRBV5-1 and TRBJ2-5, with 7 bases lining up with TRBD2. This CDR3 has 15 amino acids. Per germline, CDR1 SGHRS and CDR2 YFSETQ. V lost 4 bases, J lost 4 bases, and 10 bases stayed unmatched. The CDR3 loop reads CASSKRTPGGETQYF. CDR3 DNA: TGCGCCAGCAGCAAACGGACGCCGGGGGGAGAGACCCAGTACTTC.

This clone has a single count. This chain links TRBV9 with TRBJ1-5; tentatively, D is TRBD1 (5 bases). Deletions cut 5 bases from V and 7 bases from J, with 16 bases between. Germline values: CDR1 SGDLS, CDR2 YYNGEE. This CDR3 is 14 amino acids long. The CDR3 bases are TGTGCCAGCAGTCGGGACTTTCGCGGGCAGCCCCAGCATTTT. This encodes CASSRDFRGQPQHF.

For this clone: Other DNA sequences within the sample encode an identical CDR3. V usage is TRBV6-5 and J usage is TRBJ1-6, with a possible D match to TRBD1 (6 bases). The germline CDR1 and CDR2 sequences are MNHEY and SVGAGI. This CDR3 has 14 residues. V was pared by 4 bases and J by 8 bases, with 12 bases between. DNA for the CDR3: TGTGCCAGCAGTTCCAGGGGACGGGATTCACCCCTCCACTTT. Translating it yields CASSSRGRDSPLHF.

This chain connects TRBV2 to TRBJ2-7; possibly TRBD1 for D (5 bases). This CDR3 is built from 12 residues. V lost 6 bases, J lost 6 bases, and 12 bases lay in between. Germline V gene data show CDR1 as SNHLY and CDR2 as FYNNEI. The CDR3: CASRQVYGEQYF. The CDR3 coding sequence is TGTGCCAGCAGACAGGTATATGGCGAGCAGTACTTC.

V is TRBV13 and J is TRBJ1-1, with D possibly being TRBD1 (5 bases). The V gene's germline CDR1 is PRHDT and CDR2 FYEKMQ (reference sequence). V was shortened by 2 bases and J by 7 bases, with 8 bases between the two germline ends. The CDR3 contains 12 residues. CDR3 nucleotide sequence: TGTGCCAGCAGCTTATACGGGGGTGAAGCTTTCTTT. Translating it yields CASSLYGGEAFF.

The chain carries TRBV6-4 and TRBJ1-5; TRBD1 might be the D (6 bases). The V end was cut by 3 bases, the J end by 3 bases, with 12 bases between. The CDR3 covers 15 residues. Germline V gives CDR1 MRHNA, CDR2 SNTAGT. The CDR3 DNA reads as TGTGCCAGCAGTGAAACGGGGGGCAACAATCAGCCCCAGCATTTT. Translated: CASSETGGNNQPQHF.